This T cell receptor beta chain appears in the sequencing data of a study of blood T cell repertoires in COVID-19 (dated by TCRdb to between 2020 and 2021). Study-level background: The collaborator samples originated in the United States, Italy and Spain and spanned the acute and convalescent phases of COVID-19. A de-identified subject ID, COVID-19 status, age in years and sex were almost always included in the sample metadata. Where available, HLA class I and class II types were taken from metadata supplied by the sample provider and were not determined by assay-based typing. Samples were obtained from the ongoing ImmuneRACE study (first 160 participants) and from some 1,300 subjects provided by 6 global collaborators. Deeply sampled blood TCRbeta repertoires from subjects exposed to, actively infected with, or recovered from COVID-19 were included in the dataset. The prospective study material was composed of cDNA or gDNA derived from T cells, B-cell-depleted T cells, or PBMCs. The repertoires were released in a freely available public database intended as a resource for research on the immune response to SARS-CoV-2.

Points the paper makes about the study in general: Clinical and demographic metadata were provided uncurated, with the amount varying by source and participant.

The immunoSEQ Assay, a bias-controlled multiplex PCR, was used to amplify TCRbeta CDR3 regions from genomic DNA. As for how the authors treated the data: Nucleated cell counts per sample were estimated from amplification of reference gene primers within the assay. Sequence reads were collapsed and filtered to measure the absolute abundance of every unique TCRbeta CDR3 rearrangement. For each sample, productive Simpson clonality was calculated as the square root of Simpson's diversity index over productive rearrangements. The table was pulled from immuneACCESS by TCRdb, which kept in-frame rearrangements only. Such tables lose some clones; where checked, under half of the loss comes from unresolved V genes, and the rest has no known cause. The V and J calls and the clone size are those of that table, but D and trimming were determined from the DNA. The sample table records about 180,000 clones; 70% to 90% of these occur just once. The ten largest make up around 9.8% of the sample.

V loses 4 bases, J loses 8 bases, and the germline ends lie 8 bases apart. The germline V gene supplies CDR1 SQVTM and CDR2 ANQGSEA. The CDR3 runs 10 residues from the cysteine to the phenylalanine. The kept DNA is CDR3 alone, 30 bases in frame from the first base. The collaborating institutions used their own protocols to collect whole blood in K2EDTA tubes. For TCRbeta analysis, collaborator samples were shipped as frozen whole blood, as isolated PBMCs, or as DNA extracted from either sample type. As for this clone: There is no known antigen for this receptor. There are no base qualities to consult, and no much larger clone falls within one base.

This sequence was found in a woman older than 75 with acute or convalescent COVID-19. The chain joins TRBV29-1 to TRBJ1-1; the D gene assignment is ambiguous. The sample consisted of peripheral blood. The encoded CDR3 is CSVGASEAFF. The bases are TGCAGCGTTGGAGCCTCAGAAGCTTTCTTT.